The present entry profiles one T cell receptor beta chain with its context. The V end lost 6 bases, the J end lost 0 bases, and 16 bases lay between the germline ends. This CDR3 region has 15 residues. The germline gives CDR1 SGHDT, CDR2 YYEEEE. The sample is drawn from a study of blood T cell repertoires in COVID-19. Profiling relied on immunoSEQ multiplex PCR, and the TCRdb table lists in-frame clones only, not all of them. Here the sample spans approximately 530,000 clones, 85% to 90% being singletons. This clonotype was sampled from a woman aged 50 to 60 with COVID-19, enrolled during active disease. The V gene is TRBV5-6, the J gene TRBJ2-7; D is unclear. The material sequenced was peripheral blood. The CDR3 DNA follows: TGTGCCAGCACCTCTTTTTGGTCCGGCTCCTACGAGCAGTACTTC. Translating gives CASTSFWSGSYEQYF.